These T cell receptor beta chains were read from a single sample in a study of graft-versus-host responses after intestinal transplantation. No cognate antigen is known for these TCRs. Using immunoSEQ multiplex PCR, the repertoire was profiled, and TCRdb retains in-frame clones only, with some absent. This sample has around 120,000 clones; over 85% occur once, and the top ten carry more than 0.1%. Sample: unstimulated CD4+ T cells sorted from spleen or lymph node cells, taken before intestinal transplant. The receptors originated from a human donor who received an intestinal transplant. Each CDR3 is given with its conserved first and last residue. The order of the fields is V gene, D gene, J gene, clone size, CDR3 DNA, CDR3 protein. The D gene is left open where the match is weak. Clone size is stated in some rows and not others, as once, few, many or a class when expanded.

TRBV5-1	NA	TRBJ2-7	NA	TGCGCCAGCAGGTCCCGGCGGGTGCCGTACGAGCAGTACTTC	CASRSRRVPYEQYF
TRBV11-2	NA	TRBJ2-7	NA	TGTGCCAGCAGCTTAGATCCTAGTCTTGAGCAGTACTTC	CASSLDPSLEQYF
TRBV30	NA	TRBJ1-1	NA	TGTGCTACCGACAGCACTGAAGCTTTCTTT	CATDSTEAFF
TRBV5-6	NA	TRBJ2-2	NA	TGTGCCAGCAGCTTGGCCTTCCCCCGGGCCGGGGAGCTGTTTTTT	CASSLAFPRAGELFF
TRBV10-3	NA	TRBJ2-3	few	TGTGCCATCAGAGCCACAGATACGCAGTATTTT	CAIRATDTQYF
TRBV7-2	NA	TRBJ2-3	NA	TGTGCCAGCAGCTTAATGGGGACCCGCACAGATACGCAGTATTTT	CASSLMGTRTDTQYF
TRBV30	NA	TRBJ1-2	NA	TGTGCCTGCCGCCTCGGTGGGGGGCAGGGCTACACCTTC	CACRLGGGQGYTF
TRBV19	NA	TRBJ1-5	NA	TGTGCCACCTCCCCAGTGAAGCGGATGGAGCCCCAGCATTTT	CATSPVKRMEPQHF
TRBV18	NA	TRBJ1-5	NA	TGTGCCAGCTCACCAATTAAGGGAAGTAGCAATCAGCCCCAGCATTTT	CASSPIKGSSNQPQHF
TRBV4-2	TRBD2	TRBJ2-5	NA	TGTGCCAGCAGCCAAGGAAGCGGGAGCCTGTACCAAGAGACCCAGTACTTC	CASSQGSGSLYQETQYF
TRBV6-5	NA	TRBJ1-1	NA	TGTGCCAGCAGACCTGGGACATCTGGAAACACTGAAGCTTTCTTT	CASRPGTSGNTEAFF
TRBV6-5	NA	TRBJ1-1	NA	TGTGCCAGCTACAGGGTTCCCAACACTGAAGCTTTCTTT	CASYRVPNTEAFF
TRBV4-2	NA	TRBJ2-2	once	TGTGCCAGCAGCCACCTCGGGACTGCGAACACCGGGGAGCTGTTTTTT	CASSHLGTANTGELFF
TRBV19	NA	TRBJ1-4	NA	TGTGCCAGTAGGCGGCAGTATAACTATCCGACTAATGAAAAACTGTTTTTT	CASRRQYNYPTNEKLFF
TRBV5-4	NA	TRBJ2-3	NA	TGTGCCAGCAGCCGTCAACGGGCCCGCCCAGATACGCAGTATTTT	CASSRQRARPDTQYF
TRBV27	NA	TRBJ2-2	NA	TGTGCCAGCAGTTTTGGTCCGAACACCGGGGAGCTGTTTTTT	CASSFGPNTGELFF
TRBV6-4	NA	TRBJ2-3	NA	TGTGCCAGCAGTGACACCTCCGGGACTGCACGGTATTTT	CASSDTSGTARYF
TRBV9	NA	TRBJ2-5	NA	TGTGCCAGCAGCGTAGCCACAGGGCACCAAGAGACCCAGTACTTC	CASSVATGHQETQYF
TRBV11-2	TRBD2	TRBJ2-1	once	TGTGCCAGCAGCCCAGGGGGACTAGCACGTAGTGAGCAGTTCTTC	CASSPGGLARSEQFF
TRBV30	NA	TRBJ1-3	NA	TGTGCCTGGAGGCAAAGATCCGGAAACACCATATATTTT	CAWRQRSGNTIYF
TRBV6-1	TRBD1	TRBJ2-3	few	TGTGCCAGCAGTGAATTTCGGACAGGGGGGGATACGCAGTATTTT	CASSEFRTGGDTQYF
TRBV5-1	TRBD2	TRBJ2-5	NA	TGCGCCAGCAGCTCCGGGAGGGCCGGTGAGACCCAGTACTTC	CASSSGRAGETQYF
TRBV19	NA	TRBJ2-5	NA	TGTGCCAGTAGTGGGAGTCTGGGGCAGGGATGGCAGACCCAGTACTTC	CASSGSLGQGWQTQYF
TRBV7-2	NA	TRBJ1-1	NA	TGTGCCAGCATTCGGACGGGGAAGGCTTTCTTT	CASIRTGKAFF
TRBV2	NA	TRBJ1-1	NA	TGTGCCAGCAGTGACAGGCTGAACACTGAAGCTTTCTTT	CASSDRLNTEAFF
TRBV28	NA	TRBJ2-3	NA	TGTGCCAGCACCGCGGACGACCTTTACACAGATACGCAGTATTTT	CASTADDLYTDTQYF
TRBV7-9	NA	TRBJ1-1	NA	TGTGCCAGCAGCTTTCTTGGACAGAACACTGAAGCTTTCTTT	CASSFLGQNTEAFF
TRBV5-4	TRBD2	TRBJ2-3	NA	TGTGCCAGCAGCCTAGGGACTAGCGGGAGGGCGGTGCTCACAGATACGCAGTATTTT	CASSLGTSGRAVLTDTQYF
TRBV5-1	NA	TRBJ2-6	NA	TGCGCCAGCAGTTTTTTCGGGGCAGGGGCCAACGTCCTGACTTTC	CASSFFGAGANVLTF
TRBV9	NA	TRBJ2-2	NA	TGTGCCAGCAGCGTAGAAGGCCAGAACACCGGGGAGCTGTTTTTT	CASSVEGQNTGELFF
TRBV6-6	NA	TRBJ2-5	NA	TGTGCCAGCAGTTACTCAAGGGTTGGAGAGACCCAGTACTTC	CASSYSRVGETQYF
TRBV21-1	NA	TRBJ2-7	NA	TGTGCCAGGGAGACTAGCGGGGTCTACGAGCAGTACTTC	CARETSGVYEQYF
TRBV7-9	NA	TRBJ2-7	once	TGTGCCGGCAGCTTTGCTCGGAGCCAGGGAGCCTACGAGCAGTACTTC	CAGSFARSQGAYEQYF
TRBV7-9	TRBD2	TRBJ2-1	NA	TGTGCCAGCAGACCGGGGTATAAAGCGGGAGACTACAATGAGCAGTTCTTC	CASRPGYKAGDYNEQFF
TRBV18	TRBD2	TRBJ2-1	NA	TGTGCCAGCTCCCGAGATGGACTAGCGAATGAGCAGTTCTTC	CASSRDGLANEQFF
TRBV6-4	NA	TRBJ2-7	NA	TGTGCCAGCAGTGACCTCTGCCTCAGACGTCTCGAGCAGTACTTC	CASSDLCLRRLEQYF